Sequencing of this T cell receptor (beta chain) was carried out in a study of CD8+ T cells in alopecia areata. Study overall: Tofacitinib ran 6 to 18 months, followed by 6 months off drug.

This clone appeared a few times. The antigen remains unidentified. Treatment described: oral pan-JAK inhibitor, 5-10 mg twice daily. Extraction and reverse transcription of RNA yielded cDNA as the sequencing template. The method was immunoSEQ multiplex PCR; TCRdb's version includes in-frame clones alone and lacks a portion of them. Of 100,000 to 150,000 clones in the sample, around 60% are singletons; the top ten hold roughly 5%. Study findings and constraints: The study found that many expanded lesional clones persisted in scalp and blood during tofacitinib.

Germline V gene data show CDR1 as SQVTM and CDR2 as ANQGSEA. With V trimmed by 6 bases and J by 6 bases, 6 bases remained unmatched. The CDR3 has 13 residues. The sample here was CD4+ T cells sorted from blood, taken at week 4, from a patient treated with tofacitinib. V and J are TRBV29-1 and TRBJ2-3, with 10 bases lining up with TRBD1. The receptor was isolated from a human donor with alopecia areata. The CDR3, as DNA: TGCAGCGTCGCAGGACAGGGGGTCGATACGCAGTATTTT. Translating it yields CSVAGQGVDTQYF.